This is a list of T cell receptor beta chains from one sample in a study of CD39 and CD103 CD8 tumor-infiltrating T cells. Method: immunoSEQ multiplex PCR; TCRdb's copy keeps in-frame clones and lacks some. The sample holds 300 to 350 clones, 50% to 55% seen once. Input material: CD39+ CD103+ CD8+ T cells sorted from the tumor. The receptors shown here come from a human donor with head and neck squamous cell carcinoma. Each CDR3 is given with its conserved first and last residue. Each record gives: V gene, J gene, CDR3 protein.

V gene: TRBV5-1; J gene: TRBJ2-7; CDR3 protein: CASSLVGSYEQYF
V gene: TRBV19; J gene: TRBJ2-1; CDR3 protein: CASSIPEGEQFF
V gene: TRBV5-1; J gene: TRBJ1-2; CDR3 protein: CASSLGGPGTGHGYTF
V gene: TRBV6-9; J gene: TRBJ2-7; CDR3 protein: CASSYWTGGNSYEQYF
V gene: TRBV18; J gene: TRBJ2-5; CDR3 protein: CASSPDFRGDGWETQYF
V gene: TRBV5-1; J gene: TRBJ2-1; CDR3 protein: CASSLEGTAYNEQFF
V gene: TRBV6-5; J gene: TRBJ2-1; CDR3 protein: CASSPRGFVYNEQFF
V gene: TRBV7-9; J gene: TRBJ1-4; CDR3 protein: CASSLFFGGSSELFF
V gene: TRBV27; J gene: TRBJ1-5; CDR3 protein: CASSLMAGSNQPQHF
V gene: TRBV11-2; J gene: TRBJ2-7; CDR3 protein: CASSLGGGRDEQYF
V gene: TRBV7-6; J gene: TRBJ2-5; CDR3 protein: CASSLLVEGTQYF
V gene: TRBV11-1; J gene: TRBJ2-1; CDR3 protein: CASDLVDSYNEQFF
V gene: TRBV4-1; J gene: TRBJ2-7; CDR3 protein: CASSQASTGGPHEQYF
V gene: TRBV28; J gene: TRBJ2-3; CDR3 protein: CASSFLAGTDTQYF
V gene: TRBV4-1; J gene: TRBJ1-2; CDR3 protein: CASTPGVGGPANYGYTF
V gene: TRBV5-1; J gene: TRBJ1-2; CDR3 protein: CASSFSSSNYGYTF
V gene: TRBV19; J gene: TRBJ1-5; CDR3 protein: CASSINPEYQPQHF
V gene: TRBV18; J gene: TRBJ2-2; CDR3 protein: CASSPPGGPNTGELFF
V gene: TRBV6-1; J gene: TRBJ1-1; CDR3 protein: CASSVWETGRNTEAFF
V gene: TRBV7-9; J gene: TRBJ1-2; CDR3 protein: CASSWTEGELNYGYTF
V gene: TRBV28; J gene: TRBJ1-4; CDR3 protein: CASSLPGTGSEKLFF
V gene: TRBV5-1; J gene: TRBJ2-5; CDR3 protein: CASSLPGTGASVTQYF
V gene: TRBV19; J gene: TRBJ2-1; CDR3 protein: CATSGQGNEQFF
V gene: TRBV4-1; J gene: TRBJ2-7; CDR3 protein: CASSQMSGARNEQYF
V gene: TRBV19; J gene: TRBJ1-5; CDR3 protein: CASSIGPENQPQHF
V gene: TRBV30; J gene: TRBJ1-6; CDR3 protein: CALQGLGINSPLHF
V gene: TRBV9; J gene: TRBJ1-1; CDR3 protein: CASSGRTGVGDTEAFF
V gene: TRBV5-1; J gene: TRBJ2-1; CDR3 protein: CASSFIGDEQFF
V gene: TRBV19; J gene: TRBJ2-7; CDR3 protein: CASSPGQGPYEQYF